This T cell receptor (beta chain) was profiled in a study of siplizumab effects on memory and regulatory T cells. Produced via immunoSEQ multiplex PCR; TCRdb's table is partial and in-frame only. This table holds 110,000 or so clones, around 93% found once. This clone was counted a few times. Trimming took off 10 bases at V and 10 bases at J, with 14 bases between the two ends. Looked up from germline, CDR1 is MGHDK and CDR2 is SYGVNS. The CDR3 runs to 12 residues. The V gene is TRBV25-1, the J gene TRBJ1-6; D remains ambiguous. The specimen sequenced was non-Treg CD4+ T cells sorted from blood. The receptor was derived from a human donor in good health. The chain's CDR3 is CAIRSDGSPLHF. The CDR3 DNA sequence: TGTGCCATCAGATCAGACGGCTCACCCCTCCACTTT.